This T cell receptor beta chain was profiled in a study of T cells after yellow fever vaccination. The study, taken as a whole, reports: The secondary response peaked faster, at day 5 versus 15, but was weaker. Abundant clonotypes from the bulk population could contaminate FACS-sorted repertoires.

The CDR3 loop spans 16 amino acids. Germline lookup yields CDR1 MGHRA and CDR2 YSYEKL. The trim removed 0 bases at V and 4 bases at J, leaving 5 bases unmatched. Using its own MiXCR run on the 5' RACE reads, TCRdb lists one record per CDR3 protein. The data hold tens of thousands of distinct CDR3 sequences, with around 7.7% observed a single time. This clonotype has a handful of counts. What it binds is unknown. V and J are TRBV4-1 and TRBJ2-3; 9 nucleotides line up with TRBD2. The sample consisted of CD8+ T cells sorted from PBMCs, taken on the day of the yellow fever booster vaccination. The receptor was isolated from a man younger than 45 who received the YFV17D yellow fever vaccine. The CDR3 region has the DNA TGCGCCAGCAGCCAAGATAGCGGGAGTGTCGCAGATACGCAGTATTTT. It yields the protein CASSQDSGSVADTQYF.